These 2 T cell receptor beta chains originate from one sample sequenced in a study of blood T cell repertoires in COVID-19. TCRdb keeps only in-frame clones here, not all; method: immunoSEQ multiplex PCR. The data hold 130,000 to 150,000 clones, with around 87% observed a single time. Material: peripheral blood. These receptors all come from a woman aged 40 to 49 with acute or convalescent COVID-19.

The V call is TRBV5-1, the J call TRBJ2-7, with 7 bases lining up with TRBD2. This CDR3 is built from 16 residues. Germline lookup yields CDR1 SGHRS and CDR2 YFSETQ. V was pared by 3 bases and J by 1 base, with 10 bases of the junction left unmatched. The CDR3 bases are TGCGCCAGCAGCTGGTTAGGAGCGGGGACTTCCTACGAGCAGTACTTC. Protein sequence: CASSWLGAGTSYEQYF.

CDR3 residues: CASSYGTEAPLHF. For the CDR3, the DNA is TGTGCCAGCAGTTACGGGACAGAGGCTCCCCTCCACTTT. This chain connects TRBV6-5 to TRBJ1-6, with 7 bases lining up with TRBD1. This CDR3 contains 13 residues. The germline V gene has CDR1 MNHEY and CDR2 SVGAGI. After removal of 2 bases from V and 13 bases from J, the junction contained 5 bases not matched to a gene.